Below are 24 T cell receptor beta chains sequenced from a single sample in a study of OX40 agonist ivuxolimab in advanced cancers. Libraries were prepared by immunoSEQ multiplex PCR; TCRdb keeps only in-frame clonotypes and omits some of them. The sample consists of about 72,000 clones, around 88% of them appearing once. The sequenced sample was CD4+ or CD8+ T cells sorted from blood, obtained in a trial of the OX40 agonist ivuxolimab. All receptors come from an adult with an advanced solid tumor such as melanoma, head and neck, liver or kidney cancer.

This clone has just a few counts. The chain couples TRBV2 to TRBJ1-2; D ambiguous. CDR3 size: 13 residues. Per germline, CDR1 SNHLY and CDR2 FYNNEI. The V end lost 1 base, the J end lost 2 bases, and 5 bases lay between the germline ends. CDR3 sequence (DNA): TGTGCCAGCAGTGAAGGGCTGAACTATGGCTACACCTTC. Amino acid sequence: CASSEGLNYGYTF.

This clone was seen a single time. The V and J genes are TRBV6-6 and TRBJ2-7; 8 bases agree with TRBD2. The CDR3 spans 14 residues. In germline, CDR1 is MNHNY, CDR2 SVGAGI (reference sequence). After removal of 6 bases from V and 5 bases from J, the junction contained 9 bases not matched to a gene. CDR3 DNA sequence: TGTGCCAGCAGCCAGCGCCCGGGGGGGGACGAGCAGTACTTC. As protein: CASSQRPGGDEQYF.

This clone is a singleton in its sample. This chain uses TRBV6-5 with TRBJ2-7, with 8 bases that match TRBD2. J lost 6 bases, V lost 4 bases, and 5 bases had no gene match. This CDR3 region has 13 residues. Germline CDR1 reads MNHEY; CDR2 reads SVGAGI. CDR3 region: CASSLSSGTEQYF. CDR3 in DNA: TGTGCCAGCAGTTTAAGTAGCGGGACCGAGCAGTACTTC.

V is TRBV2 and J is TRBJ1-3; D gene ambiguous. The germline V gene has CDR1 SNHLY and CDR2 FYNNEI. V lost 3 bases and J 7 bases, leaving 10 bases between the germline ends. The CDR3 contains 13 residues. The CDR3 protein is CASSEAFLNTIYF. The CDR3 coding sequence is TGTGCCAGCAGTGAGGCCTTCCTTAACACCATATATTTT.

The V call is TRBV19, the J call TRBJ2-1, with 12 bases aligning to TRBD2. Germline trimming cut 5 bases from V and 5 bases from J; bases unmatched to any gene: 7. This CDR3 spans 16 amino acids. The germline gives CDR1 LNHDA, CDR2 SQIVND (reference sequence). CDR3 residues: CASSSWTSGTDNEQFF. The CDR3 nucleotides are TGTGCCAGTAGTTCTTGGACTAGCGGGACTGACAATGAGCAGTTCTTC.

This chain connects TRBV11-1 to TRBJ2-7; perhaps TRBD1 as D (5 bases). The CDR3 has 13 amino acids. Deletions cut 3 bases from V and 3 bases from J, with 9 bases between. Germline V gene sequence: CDR1 SGHAT, CDR2 FQDESV (reference sequence). The CDR3 sequence is CASSFRRGYEQYF. The CDR3 nucleotides are TGTGCCAGCAGCTTCAGAAGGGGCTACGAGCAGTACTTC.

This clone was counted ten times or more. At the DNA level, this CDR3 is encoded by other sequences in the same sample as well. J is TRBJ2-7 and V is TRBV7-3; TRBD1 aligns across 8 bases. With 3 bases clipped from V and 7 bases from J, the junction kept 5 bases outside the gene matches. Germline values: CDR1 SGHTA, CDR2 FQGTGA. The length of the CDR3 is 13 residues. The CDR3 is CASSFDRGYEQYF. CDR3 nucleotides: TGTGCCAGCAGCTTCGACAGGGGTTATGAGCAGTACTTC.

The CDR3: CASSAQGTGELFF. In DNA form, the CDR3 reads TGTGCCAGCAGCGCACAGGGCACCGGGGAGCTGTTTTTT. The chain is built from TRBV7-3 and TRBJ2-2, with a tentative D call TRBD1 (6 bases). The CDR3 is 13 residues long. V was trimmed by 5 bases and J by 4 bases, leaving 8 bases between them. Germline V gives CDR1 SGHTA, CDR2 FQGTGA.

The chain carries TRBV7-2 and TRBJ1-2; no clear D gene. Trimming stripped 5 bases from V and 4 bases from J, with 11 bases between. Germline loops: CDR1 SGHTA, CDR2 FQGNSA. This CDR3 contains 13 residues. The CDR3 nucleotides are TGTGCCAGCAGCCTCGGCGGATCCTATGGCTACACCTTC. Translation: CASSLGGSYGYTF.

The V and J genes are TRBV18 and TRBJ1-1, with 7 bases fitting TRBD1. Germline-derived CDR1 and CDR2 are KGHSH and LQKENI. This CDR3 is 17 amino acids long. V gave up 0 bases and J gave up 1 base; unmatched junction bases: 8. In nucleotides, the CDR3 is TGTGCCAGCTCACCACCGGGCTTCCGGGACAGGAACACTGAAGCTTTCTTT. It codes for CASSPPGFRDRNTEAFF.

The chain recombines TRBV7-2 with TRBJ2-5; 7 bases are a match to TRBD1. The germline CDR1 and CDR2 sequences are SGHTA and FQGNSA. Trimming at V came to 4 bases and at J to 5 bases, leaving 7 bases not matched to a gene. This CDR3 has 14 residues. CDR3 bases: TGTGCCAGCAGCTGGCAAGGGGGCGAGGAGACCCAGTACTTC. Protein product: CASSWQGGEETQYF.

The rearrangement joins TRBV29-1 to TRBJ1-1; D is unclear. This CDR3 is 11 amino acids long. Per the germline V gene, CDR1 is SQVTM and CDR2 is ANQGSEA. V lost 6 bases and J 5 bases, leaving 10 bases between the germline ends. The CDR3: CSVLHGTEAFF. CDR3 nucleotide sequence: TGCAGCGTCCTACATGGAACTGAAGCTTTCTTT.

This chain uses TRBV4-2 with TRBJ1-5; TRBD1 matches at 7 bases. The V and J ends lost 4 bases and 7 bases, in that order; junction bases with no gene match: 4. The CDR3 runs 13 residues. Germline V lookup: CDR1 LGHNA, CDR2 YNFKEQ. CDR3 region: CASSRTGRQPQHF. Here the CDR3 DNA reads TGTGCCAGCAGCCGGACAGGACGACAGCCCCAGCATTTT.

The chain joins TRBV11-2 to TRBJ2-3; TRBD2 is a possible D gene (6 bases). The V end was cut by 1 base, the J end by 1 base, with 9 bases between. The CDR3 totals 15 residues. Germline V gene data show CDR1 as SGHAT and CDR2 as FQNNGV. The DNA of the CDR3 is TGTGCCAGCAGCTTAGGGGGGGTTGGCACAGATACGCAGTATTTT. Translated: CASSLGGVGTDTQYF. The entire variable domain, with the rest obtained from reference TRBV11-2 and TRBJ2-3, is as follows: EAGVAQSPRYKIIEKRQSVAFWCNPISGHATLYWYQQILGQGPKLLIQFQNNGVVDDSQLPKDRFSAERLKGVDSTLKIQPAKLEDSAVYLCASSLGGVGTDTQYFGPGTRLTVL.

CDR3 nucleotides: TGTGCCAGCTCACCAACTAGCGAAGATACGCAGTATTTT. This encodes CASSPTSEDTQYF. V gene TRBV18 combines with J gene TRBJ2-3, with TRBD2 matching over 7 bases. The CDR3 spans 13 residues. With 2 bases clipped from V and 5 bases from J, the junction kept 1 base outside the gene matches. Germline V CDR1 and CDR2: KGHSH, LQKENI.

The rearrangement joins TRBV28 to TRBJ1-2; 8 bases map to TRBD1. CDR1 is MDHEN, CDR2 SYDVKM, per germline. V dropped 7 bases and J dropped 4; count of bases not matched to a gene: 5. This CDR3 spans 13 amino acids. The CDR3 reads CASTQQGVYGYTF. The CDR3 DNA follows: TGTGCCAGCACACAACAGGGGGTCTATGGCTACACCTTC.

This rearrangement joins TRBV10-2 to TRBJ2-1; D unresolved. Deletions cut 3 bases from V and 10 bases from J, with 7 bases between. This CDR3 region has 11 residues. Germline loops: CDR1 WSHSY, CDR2 SAAADI. The CDR3 loop reads CASSEYLEQFF. The CDR3, as DNA: TGCGCCAGCAGTGAATACCTGGAGCAGTTCTTC.

The chain joins TRBV7-2 to TRBJ1-3; D is uncertain. The CDR3 sequence is 15 residues long. Per germline, CDR1 SGHTA and CDR2 FQGNSA. Trimming pared 5 bases from V and 1 base from J, leaving 12 bases between. CDR3 sequence (DNA): TGTGCCAGCAGCCGCGGGCTGGGATCTGGAAACACCATATATTTT. Encoded protein: CASSRGLGSGNTIYF.

This chain connects TRBV6-5 to TRBJ2-5; D call uncertain. CDR3 length: 12 amino acids. CDR1 MNHEY and CDR2 SVGAGI come from the germline V gene. Trimming cost V 4 bases and J 7 bases, with 10 bases left between them. DNA for the CDR3: TGTGCCAGCAGTTGGACCTCGCGGACCCAGTACTTC. Translated: CASSWTSRTQYF.

The chain recombines TRBV5-4 with TRBJ2-5; D gene uncertain. This CDR3 is 14 amino acids long. V lost 4 bases, J lost 4 bases, and 14 bases lay in between. Per the germline V gene, CDR1 is SGHNT and CDR2 is YYREEE (reference sequence). This chain's CDR3 is CASSLSLAVETQYF. The DNA of the CDR3 is TGTGCCAGCAGCCTCTCTTTGGCGGTAGAGACCCAGTACTTC.

The chain couples TRBV9 to TRBJ1-5; D not certain. Germline V gene data show CDR1 as SGDLS and CDR2 as YYNGEE. The CDR3 runs to 13 residues. The V and J ends lost 3 bases and 5 bases respectively, with 9 bases between them. CDR3 amino acids: CASSGPSDQPQHF. DNA for the CDR3: TGTGCCAGCAGCGGCCCCTCAGATCAGCCCCAGCATTTT.

The chain joins TRBV7-2 to TRBJ2-6, with unresolved D. Between the trimmed V and J ends, which lost 5 bases and 0 bases, there was a span of 20 bases. Germline CDR1 SGHTA, CDR2 FQGNSA. There are 19 residues in the CDR3. The CDR3 region is CASSPTPQSPFSGANVLTF. For the CDR3, the DNA is TGTGCCAGCAGCCCTACTCCCCAGAGCCCCTTCTCTGGGGCCAACGTCCTGACTTTC.

This chain joins TRBV28 and TRBJ2-2, with 8 bases matching TRBD1. There are 16 residues in the CDR3. Germline-derived CDR1 and CDR2 are MDHEN and SYDVKM. V shed 8 bases and J 0 bases; nucleotides not matched to a gene: 8. CDR3 region: CASSLGTGTNTGELFF. The CDR3 DNA sequence: TGTGCCAGCTCTTTGGGGACAGGCACGAACACCGGGGAGCTGTTTTTT. The variable domain in full, with the rest retrieved from reference TRBV28 and TRBJ2-2, is DVKVTQSSRYLVKRTGEKVFLECVQDMDHENMFWYRQDPGLGLRLIYFSYDVKMKEKGDIPEGYSVSREKKERFSLILESASTNQTSMYLCASSLGTGTNTGELFFGEGSRLTVL.

The chain combines TRBV6-5 with TRBJ2-7, with 7 bases matching TRBD1. The V and J ends lost 4 bases and 1 base, in that order; junction bases with no gene match: 7. The V gene's germline CDR1 is MNHEY and CDR2 SVGAGI. This CDR3 comprises 15 residues. The CDR3, as DNA: TGTGCCAGCAGTTTCCGACAGGGCTTGTCCTACGAGCAGTACTTC. Amino acid sequence: CASSFRQGLSYEQYF.